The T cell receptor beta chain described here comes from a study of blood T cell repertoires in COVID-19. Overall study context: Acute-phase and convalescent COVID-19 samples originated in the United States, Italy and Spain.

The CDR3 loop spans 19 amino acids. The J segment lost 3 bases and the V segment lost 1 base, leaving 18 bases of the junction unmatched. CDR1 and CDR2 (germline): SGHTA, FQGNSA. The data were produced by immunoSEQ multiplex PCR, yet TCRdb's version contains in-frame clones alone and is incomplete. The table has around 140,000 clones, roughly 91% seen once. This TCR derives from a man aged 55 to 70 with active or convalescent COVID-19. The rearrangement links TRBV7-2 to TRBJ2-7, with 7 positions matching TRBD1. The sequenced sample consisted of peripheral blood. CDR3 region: CASSLVSLGVTGPVYEQYF. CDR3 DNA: TGTGCCAGCAGCTTAGTATCGTTAGGGGTGACAGGGCCGGTCTACGAGCAGTACTTC.